This T cell receptor beta chain was identified in a study of T cell changes during pregnancy in multiple sclerosis. This table comes from immunoSEQ multiplex PCR, and its TCRdb copy is limited to in-frame clones, with some not included. The sample includes roughly 42,000 clones, about 90% of them seen just once. V was cut by 5 bases and J by 4 bases, with 16 bases left in between. Germline assignment: CDR1 MNHEY and CDR2 SVGAGI. CDR3 length: 15 amino acids. The sequence was obtained from a female donor with multiple sclerosis, enrolled in a pregnancy study. The specimen comprised CD4+ T cells from peripheral blood mononuclear cells, sampled before pregnancy. V gene TRBV6-5 combines with J gene TRBJ2-3; D is uncertain. The CDR3 coding sequence is TGTGCCAGCAGTCCTACTTGGTCGCGCCCAGATACGCAGTATTTT. Translating gives CASSPTWSRPDTQYF.